The present T cell receptor (beta chain) was sequenced within a study of cytomegalovirus exposure and HLA in healthy donors. Study-level findings and limits: The Asian-associated ancestry cluster reportedly had fewer N-insertions than the roughly 670-donor mean in a later analysis.

V trimming: 4 bases; J trimming: 1 base; junction bases outside the gene matches: 5. From germline, CDR1 is SGHRS and CDR2 YFSETQ. The CDR3 has 15 amino acids. Primers: 60 Vbeta forward and 13 Jbeta reverse. This table comes from immunoSEQ multiplex PCR, and its TCRdb copy is limited to in-frame clones, with some not included. The table has 150,000 to 170,000 clones, roughly 80% seen once. In the case of this clone: Its antigen remains unidentified.

V and J are TRBV5-1 and TRBJ1-3, with 7 bases fitting TRBD1. The material sequenced was PBMCs. This receptor was taken from a woman between 35 and 50 years old in good health and CMV-seronegative. The CDR3: CASSIATGSGNTIYF. The CDR3 nucleotides are TGCGCCAGCAGCATCGCGACAGGGTCTGGAAACACCATATATTTT.